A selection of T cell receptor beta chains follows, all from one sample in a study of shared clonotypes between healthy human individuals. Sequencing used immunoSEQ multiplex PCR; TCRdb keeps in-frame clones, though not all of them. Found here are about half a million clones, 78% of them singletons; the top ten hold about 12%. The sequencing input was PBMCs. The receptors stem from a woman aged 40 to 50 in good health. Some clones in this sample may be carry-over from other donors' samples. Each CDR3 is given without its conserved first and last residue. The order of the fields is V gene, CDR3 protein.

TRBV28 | ASSTSLTGGSETQY
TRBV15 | ATSRDGRGLYEQY
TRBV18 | ASSPLAQSKSSGNTIY
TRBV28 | ASSLLFGPGGNTIY
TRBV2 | ASSAQGRGVSLTPMNTEAF
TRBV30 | AWSVGLGRTHEQY
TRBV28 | ASSRYYEQY
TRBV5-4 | ASSPQDRGYEQY
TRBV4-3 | ASSQPSGSGNEQF
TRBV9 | ASSFGWDTEAF
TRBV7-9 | ASSLGRTYGYT
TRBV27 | ASSFASGIFNEQF
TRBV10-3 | ASRGGEGSSYEQY
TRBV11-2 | ASSLNGGPLGDTQY
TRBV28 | ASSFSGRASGELF
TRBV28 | ASAGNYGYT
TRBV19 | ASRGRAGNTIY
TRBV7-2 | ASSPRTEETQY
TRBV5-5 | ASSQVDTQY
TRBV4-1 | ASSPLTLTSGRADTQY
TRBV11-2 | ASSQRLWDDTDTQY
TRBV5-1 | ASSLVPENTEAF
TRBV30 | AWSVRARQPQH
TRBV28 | ASFGANTEAF
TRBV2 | ASSGGFGRESGTDTQY
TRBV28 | ASSVTRDRGRETQY
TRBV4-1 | ASSQDQKGGKEQF
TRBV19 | ASSIPTGRFGYT
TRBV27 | ASSSDSGDFREQY
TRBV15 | ATSRGGGTEAF
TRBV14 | ASSQFRLAGPTSQLYNEQF
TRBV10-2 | ASHGPSGNTIY
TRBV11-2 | ASSLATTSGSSEQY
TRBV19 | ASRRSGTSGRADFNEQF
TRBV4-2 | ASSYRTSGRIGYNEQF
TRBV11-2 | ASSPWGAGLMETQY
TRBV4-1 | ASSQIPSSGRARETQY